Listed here are 27 T cell receptor beta chains from one sample, sequenced in a study of neurological immune-mediated disorders. In TCRdb, the 5' RACE reads were re-called with MiXCR into one record per CDR3 protein. Among approximately 82,000 distinct CDR3 sequences listed, 2.5% to 3% were seen once. Sequencing was done on a sample of PBMCs. The receptors stem from a woman aged 25 to 39 with multiple sclerosis.

Ten or more counts support this clonotype. The gene calls are TRBV11-1 and TRBJ2-5; D gene ambiguous. The CDR3 is 13 amino acids. With 3 bases removed from V and 5 bases from J, the gap between germline ends came to 10 bases. Germline V gene lookup returns CDR1 SGHAT and CDR2 FQDESV (reference sequence). DNA for the CDR3: TGTGCCAGCAGCTTGAAGGGTGTCGAGACCCAGTACTTC. Translating it yields CASSLKGVETQYF. Together with reference TRBV11-1 and TRBJ2-5, the CDR3 gives the full variable domain: EAEVAQSPRYKITEKSQAVAFWCDPISGHATLYWYRQILGQGPELLVQFQDESVVDDSQLPKDRFSAERLKGVDSTLKIQPAELGDSAMYLCASSLKGVETQYFGPGTRLLVL.

Comments on this clonotype: It may be a read error: a sequence one base away is much more abundant. The V and J genes are TRBV6-2 or TRBV6-3 and TRBJ1-1; D call uncertain. CDR1 and CDR2 from the germline V gene are MNHEY and SVGEGT. This CDR3 comprises 11 residues. This chain's CDR3 is CDSRLATEAFF. The CDR3 DNA reads TGTGACAGCAGATTAGCCACTGAAGCTTTCTTT.

This clonotype occurred many times. The chain links TRBV7-6 to TRBJ2-1; D gene ambiguous. Trimming shortened V by 5 bases and J by 0 bases, and 17 bases separated the two germline ends. This CDR3 is built from 17 residues. The germline CDR1 and CDR2 sequences are SGHVS and FNYEAQ. CDR3 coding DNA: TGTGCCAGCAGCCTTTGGAGCCGAACGAGCTCCTACAATGAGCAGTTCTTC. Its translation is CASSLWSRTSSYNEQFF.

This clonotype was observed at least ten times. CDR3: CATSRSGGAPYEQYF. CDR3 nucleotides: TGTGCCACCAGCCGATCCGGGGGTGCCCCCTACGAGCAGTACTTC. The rearrangement joins TRBV15 to TRBJ2-7, with D possibly being TRBD2 (6 bases). Per germline, CDR1 LNHNV and CDR2 YYDKDF (reference sequence). Trimming removed 5 bases from V and 2 bases from J, with 16 bases in between. This CDR3 region has 15 residues.

This clonotype was detected ten times or more. The chain links TRBV6-2 or TRBV6-3 to TRBJ2-3; unclear D gene. Looked up from germline, CDR1 is MNHEY and CDR2 is SVGEGT. Trimming left V 4 bases short and J 5 bases short, with 7 bases between. The CDR3 has 12 amino acids. The CDR3 nucleotides read TGTGCCAGCAGTTGGACCCGAGATACGCAGTATTTT. Translated, it gives CASSWTRDTQYF.

Many counts were recorded for this clonotype. V usage is TRBV20-1 and J usage is TRBJ2-6; unclear D gene. V lost 0 bases and J lost 1, with 7 bases in between. The germline gives CDR1 DFQATT, CDR2 SNEGSKA (reference sequence). The CDR3 runs 15 residues. DNA for the CDR3: TGCAGTGCTAGAGATATTACGTCTGGGGCCAACGTCCTGACTTTC. The encoded protein is CSARDITSGANVLTF.

This sequence joins TRBV3-1 and TRBJ2-7; 10 nucleotides match TRBD2. The J segment lost 7 bases and the V segment lost 4 bases, leaving 4 bases of the junction unmatched. This CDR3 region has 13 residues. Germline V lookup: CDR1 LGHDT, CDR2 YNNKEL (reference sequence). For the CDR3, the DNA is TGTGCCAGCAGCCCTTCTAGCGGGAGTGAGCAGTACTTC. This sequence encodes CASSPSSGSEQYF.

This clonotype was found many times. J is TRBJ1-1 and V is TRBV20-1, with a weak D call TRBD1 (5 bases). Looked up from germline, CDR1 is DFQATT and CDR2 is SNEGSKA (reference sequence). The CDR3 contains 15 residues. With 0 bases removed from V and 5 bases from J, the gap between germline ends came to 16 bases. CDR3 in DNA: TGCAGTGCTAGAGATTACCAAGGGGCGCGGACTGAAGCTTTCTTT. It encodes CSARDYQGARTEAFF.

This clonotype was seen repeatedly, ten times or more. The rearrangement joins TRBV5-1 to TRBJ1-6; 10 nucleotides match TRBD1. Germline loops: CDR1 SGHRS, CDR2 YFSETQ. The CDR3 is made up of 16 amino acids. With 1 base clipped from V and 8 bases from J, the junction kept 6 bases outside the gene matches. Written as DNA, the CDR3 is TGCGCCAGCAGCTTGTTAGGGACAGGGGTAGATTCACCCCTCCACTTT. Translation: CASSLLGTGVDSPLHF.

This clonotype occurred many times. The rearrangement links TRBV27 to TRBJ1-1; tentative D call: TRBD1 (5 bases). The CDR3 contains 11 residues. The germline V gene encodes CDR1 MNHEY and CDR2 SMNVEV (reference sequence). V shed 6 bases and J shed 7 bases, with 9 bases lying between them. The CDR3 sequence: CASRWGYEAFF. CDR3 nucleotides: TGTGCCAGCAGGTGGGGGTATGAAGCTTTCTTT.

As concerns this clonotype: A much larger clone differs by one base, so this may be a read error. This chain joins TRBV7-2 and TRBJ2-1, with D possibly being TRBD2 (5 bases). This CDR3 has 11 residues. From germline, CDR1 is SGHTA and CDR2 FQGNSA. The DNA of the CDR3 is TGTGTCAGCGGCAACAAGGTCGGCCAGTTCTTC. Its translation: CVSGNKVGQFF.

This clonotype was seen many times. This chain connects TRBV12-3 or TRBV12-4 to TRBJ1-2, with D possibly matching TRBD1 (5 bases). The V and J ends lost 6 bases and 3 bases respectively, with 14 bases between them. The CDR3 has 14 amino acids. The chain's CDR3 is CASSPGGMDYGYTF. CDR3 coding DNA: TGTGCCAGCAGCCCTGGGGGGATGGACTATGGCTACACCTTC.

V is TRBV29-1 and J is TRBJ1-2; D remains unclear. The germline V and J ends were trimmed by 4 bases and 1 base, with 10 bases remaining between them. This CDR3 contains 13 residues. From germline, CDR1 is SQVTM and CDR2 ANQGSEA. The CDR3 loop reads CSVALRDNYGYTF. DNA of the CDR3: TGCAGCGTTGCTCTGAGAGATAACTATGGCTACACCTTC.

This clonotype was seen repeatedly, ten times or more. The chain recombines TRBV15 with TRBJ2-3, with D possibly TRBD1 on 6 matching bases. Germline CDR1 and CDR2: LNHNV and YYDKDF (reference sequence). V shed 0 bases and J shed 6 bases, with 13 bases lying between them. This CDR3 contains 15 residues. CDR3: CATSRDGGLEDTQYF. The CDR3 coding sequence is TGTGCCACCAGCAGAGATGGGGGCCTCGAGGATACGCAGTATTTT.

This clonotype was detected many times. The V and J genes are TRBV2 and TRBJ1-1; D is unresolved. Germline V gene data show CDR1 as SNHLY and CDR2 as FYNNEI. Trimming cost V 3 bases and J 0 bases, with 11 bases left between them. This CDR3 is 15 amino acids long. In nucleotides, the CDR3 is TGTGCCAGCAGTGAGACGGGTAACATGAACACTGAAGCTTTCTTT. Residues: CASSETGNMNTEAFF.

Many counts were recorded for this clonotype. The chain has TRBV6-1 and TRBJ2-2; D remains unclear. The V end lost 10 bases, the J end lost 6 bases, and 12 bases lay between the germline ends. The length of the CDR3 is 12 residues. Germline loops: CDR1 MNHNS, CDR2 SASEGT. The CDR3 DNA follows: TGTGCCACCATGGGCTGGGCCGGGGAGCTGTTTTTT. Translated, it gives CATMGWAGELFF.

This clonotype was detected many times. The chain employs TRBV7-9 and TRBJ2-2, with a possible D match to TRBD2 (6 bases). The CDR3 covers 16 residues. V lost 2 bases and J 1 base, leaving 11 bases between the germline ends. Germline V CDR1 and CDR2: SEHNR, FQNEAQ (reference sequence). CDR3 nucleotide sequence: TGTGCCAGCAGCTTAACGCCTAGCGTGAACACCGGGGAGCTGTTTTTT. Translating gives CASSLTPSVNTGELFF.

This clonotype was seen ten or more times. A read error may account for a junction end that differs from germline. The chain links TRBV29-1 to TRBJ2-3, with 9 bases that match TRBD1. Germline assignment: CDR1 SQVTM and CDR2 ANQGSEA. This CDR3 is built from 14 residues. The CDR3 nucleotides read TGCAGCGCTGAACAGGGGGCGAACACAGATACGCAGTATTTT. Its protein product is CSAEQGANTDTQYF.

V gene TRBV5-1 combines with J gene TRBJ2-5; the D gene could be TRBD1 or TRBD2 (5 bases each). The CDR3 spans 14 residues. Germline V gene sequence: CDR1 SGHRS, CDR2 YFSETQ. Trimming removed 2 bases from V and 5 bases from J, with 13 bases in between. The CDR3 region is CASSFTTEGETQYF. CDR3 sequence (DNA): TGCGCCAGCAGCTTTACAACAGAGGGGGAGACCCAGTACTTC.

This clonotype was picked up many times. The rearrangement links TRBV12-3 or TRBV12-4 to TRBJ1-6; D unresolved. This CDR3 is built from 15 residues. Trimming left V 1 base short and J 0 bases short, with 4 bases between. CDR3 in amino acids: CASSLGGSYNSPLHF. CDR3 DNA: TGTGCCAGCAGTTTAGGGGGCTCCTATAATTCACCCCTCCACTTT.

This clonotype was recorded many times. V and J are TRBV11-2 and TRBJ2-1; D gene ambiguous. V lost 6 bases, J lost 6 bases, and 12 bases lay in between. This CDR3 spans 13 amino acids. The germline V gene encodes CDR1 SGHAT and CDR2 FQNNGV. For the CDR3, the DNA is TGTGCCAGCAGTTCGACTTCTTTCAATGAGCAGTTCTTC. This sequence encodes CASSSTSFNEQFF.

This clonotype was found many times. J is TRBJ2-3 and V is TRBV7-9; TRBD1 agrees at 7 bases. This CDR3 is built from 14 residues. With V trimmed by 5 bases and J by 3 bases, 5 bases remained unmatched. Germline assignment: CDR1 SEHNR and CDR2 FQNEAQ (reference sequence). CDR3 nucleotides: TGTGCCAGCAGCCTACGACAGGGAACAGATACGCAGTATTTT. Protein sequence: CASSLRQGTDTQYF. The full variable domain, its missing parts supplied by reference TRBV7-9 and TRBJ2-3, is DTGVSQNPRHKITKRGQNVTFRCDPISEHNRLYWYRQTLGQGPEFLTYFQNEAQLEKSRLLSDRFSAERPKGSFSTLEIQRTEQGDSAMYLCASSLRQGTDTQYFGPGTRLTVL.

In this sample, this clonotype turned up many times. The rearrangement uses TRBV6-5 and TRBJ2-3; 8 nucleotides match TRBD2. The CDR3 contains 13 residues. Germline V gene lookup returns CDR1 MNHEY and CDR2 SVGAGI. After removal of 4 bases from V and 7 bases from J, the junction contained 4 bases not matched to a gene. CDR3 residues: CASSSAGVNTQYF. As DNA, the CDR3 is TGTGCCAGCAGTTCAGCGGGAGTCAATACGCAGTATTTT.

At least ten counts were recorded for this clonotype. V gene TRBV6-6 combines with J gene TRBJ1-2; D gene ambiguous. The V gene lost 11 bases and the J gene lost 5 bases, with 18 bases spanning the gap. This CDR3 region has 13 residues. Germline V gene sequence: CDR1 MNHNY, CDR2 SVGAGI (reference sequence). The CDR3 DNA reads TGTGCCTGCTCAGGATGGGATAAGTATGGCTACACCTTC. Amino acids: CACSGWDKYGYTF.

This clonotype was found many times. The chain recombines TRBV12-3 or TRBV12-4 with TRBJ2-7, with unresolved D. The germline V and J ends were trimmed by 2 bases and 5 bases, with 10 bases remaining between them. This CDR3 is built from 13 residues. The CDR3 bases are TGTGCCAGCAGTTTATCGGGTATCAACGAGCAGTACTTC. Its translation is CASSLSGINEQYF.

This clonotype was counted ten times or more. The rearrangement joins TRBV12-3 or TRBV12-4 to TRBJ2-2; TRBD1 agrees at 8 bases. V lost 6 bases and J lost 5; bases outside the gene matches: 11. CDR3 length: 16 residues. This CDR3 is CASRRQGSLKTGELFF. The CDR3 coding sequence is TGTGCCAGCAGGAGACAGGGGTCTTTGAAGACCGGGGAGCTGTTTTTT.

The table lists this clonotype with many counts. The gene calls are TRBV6-6 and TRBJ1-1; the match to TRBD1 covers 9 bases. CDR1 and CDR2 (germline): MNHNY, SVGAGI (reference sequence). This CDR3 region has 15 residues. The ends lost 2 bases at V and 0 bases at J; junction bases unmatched: 1. This chain's CDR3 is CASSYGTGMNTEAFF. As DNA, the CDR3 is TGTGCCAGCAGTTACGGGACAGGGATGAACACTGAAGCTTTCTTT.